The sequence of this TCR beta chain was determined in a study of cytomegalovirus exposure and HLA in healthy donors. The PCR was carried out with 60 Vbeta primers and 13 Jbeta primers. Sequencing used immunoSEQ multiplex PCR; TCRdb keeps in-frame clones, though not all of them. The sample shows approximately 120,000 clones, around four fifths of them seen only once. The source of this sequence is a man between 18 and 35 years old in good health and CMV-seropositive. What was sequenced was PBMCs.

The DNA for the CDR3 is TGTGCCTGGAGAATCGCGTACGAGCAGTACTTC. This encodes CAWRIAYEQYF. The rearrangement uses TRBV30 and TRBJ2-7; D is uncertain. Trimming left V 3 bases short and J 4 bases short, with 7 bases between. Germline V gene sequence: CDR1 GTSNPN, CDR2 SVGIG (reference sequence). The CDR3 has 11 residues.